The 6 T cell receptor beta chains below come from one sample, sequenced in a study of T cell responses to AZD1222 COVID-19 vaccine. TCRdb's copy holds only in-frame clones and misses some; the assay was immunoSEQ multiplex PCR. The data contain around 140,000 clones, approximately 85% of them seen just once; the ten biggest clones take up 7.9%. The material was peripheral blood, obtained 28 days after the second dose of the MenACWY control vaccine. The receptors were gathered from an adult who received the MenACWY meningococcal vaccine as a control.

The chain combines TRBV10-2 with TRBJ2-1, with 12 positions matching TRBD2. CDR1 is WSHSY and CDR2 is SAAADI in the germline V gene. Germline trimming cut 6 bases from V and 13 bases from J; bases unmatched to any gene: 13. This CDR3 comprises 15 residues. The CDR3 protein is CASRGASSGGARQFF. The CDR3 DNA reads TGCGCCAGCAGGGGAGCGTCTAGCGGGGGGGCCCGACAGTTCTTC.

V and J are TRBV4-2 and TRBJ1-2; unclear D gene. Germline-derived CDR1 and CDR2 are LGHNA and YNFKEQ. Trimming left V 1 base short and J 6 bases short, with 9 bases between. The CDR3 totals 13 residues. The CDR3, as DNA: TGTGCCAGCAGCCAAGGGGTTAGGGATGGCTACACCTTC. It translates to CASSQGVRDGYTF.

V gene TRBV29-1 combines with J gene TRBJ2-5; 10 bases agree with TRBD1. From germline, CDR1 is SQVTM and CDR2 ANQGSEA. The CDR3 contains 14 residues. With V trimmed by 7 bases and J by 5 bases, 10 bases remained unmatched. As DNA, the CDR3 is TGCAGCGCCCAAAGGGACAGGGGATACGAGACCCAGTACTTC. Amino acids: CSAQRDRGYETQYF.

The chain employs TRBV7-2 and TRBJ1-2; unclear D gene. The germline V gene has CDR1 SGHTA and CDR2 FQGNSA. Trimming stripped 1 base from V and 4 bases from J, with 10 bases between. The CDR3 is made up of 14 amino acids. The DNA for the CDR3 is TGTGCCAGCAGCTTAGGCTTACGGGGCTATGGCTACACCTTC. Translation gives CASSLGLRGYGYTF.

The genes are TRBV11-3 and TRBJ2-7; 7 bases are shared with TRBD1. Trimming at V came to 1 base and at J to 4 bases, leaving 7 bases not matched to a gene. The CDR3 runs 15 residues. Germline lookup yields CDR1 SGHNT and CDR2 YENEEA. CDR3 region: CASSLVKGATYEQYV. The CDR3 DNA is TGTGCCAGCAGCTTAGTTAAGGGGGCTACTTACGAGCAGTACGTC.

The CDR3 here is CAISGGSRSEFSPLHF. CDR3 DNA sequence: TGTGCCATCAGTGGAGGCTCGAGGTCAGAATTTTCACCCCTCCACTTT. The rearrangement uses TRBV10-3 and TRBJ1-6; D is undetermined. CDR1 ENHRY and CDR2 SYGVKD come from the germline V gene. V was pared by 4 bases and J by 9 bases, with 19 bases between. The CDR3 sequence is 16 residues long.